The text below deals with one T cell receptor beta chain. The CDR3 has 16 amino acids. V was clipped by 5 bases and J by 6 bases; unmatched bases: 9. In germline, CDR1 is SEHNR, CDR2 FQNEAQ (reference sequence). The repertoire was sequenced with immunoSEQ multiplex PCR; TCRdb's copy has only in-frame clones and lacks some. The profile covers roughly 140,000 clones, with approximately 87% appearing a single time and about a tenth taken by the ten largest. This sample was included in a study of T cell responses to AZD1222 COVID-19 vaccine. The starting material was peripheral blood, obtained 28 days after the second AZD1222 dose. This TCR derives from an adult who received the AZD1222 COVID-19 vaccine. The chain recombines TRBV7-9 with TRBJ2-2; 10 bases map to TRBD2. Here the CDR3 reads CASSASGSGEAGELFF. CDR3 DNA sequence: TGTGCCAGCAGCGCTAGCGGGAGCGGAGAGGCCGGGGAGCTGTTTTTT. Together with reference TRBV7-9 and TRBJ2-2, the CDR3 gives the full variable domain: DTGVSQNPRHKITKRGQNVTFRCDPISEHNRLYWYRQTLGQGPEFLTYFQNEAQLEKSRLLSDRFSAERPKGSFSTLEIQRTEQGDSAMYLCASSASGSGEAGELFFGEGSRLTVL.